The 2 T cell receptor beta chains in this list originate from one sample, sequenced in a study of control samples from healthy donors and cancer patients. Produced via immunoSEQ multiplex PCR; TCRdb's table is partial and in-frame only. The table records about 140,000 clones, 80% to 95% of them present only once. Sequenced material: blood. The receptors were gathered from a man aged 30 to 45 in good health.

This clone was detected only once. The chain couples TRBV5-4 to TRBJ1-3; the D gene is possibly TRBD1 (5 bases). The length of the CDR3 is 16 residues. V was shortened by 1 base and J by 0 bases, with 11 bases between the two germline ends. The germline V gene encodes CDR1 SGHNT and CDR2 YYREEE (reference sequence). CDR3 in amino acids: CASSLFGDSSGNTIYF. DNA for the CDR3: TGTGCCAGCAGCTTGTTCGGGGACTCCTCTGGAAACACCATATATTTT.

The chain joins TRBV2 to TRBJ2-2; 11 bases line up with TRBD2. The germline CDR1 and CDR2 sequences are SNHLY and FYNNEI. The CDR3 has 19 residues. Trimming took 6 bases from V and 2 from J; bases not matched to a gene: 14. This chain's CDR3 is CASSLARLAGRSNTGELFF. DNA for the CDR3: TGTGCCAGCAGCCTCGCCCGACTAGCGGGGAGAAGTAACACCGGGGAGCTGTTTTTT.